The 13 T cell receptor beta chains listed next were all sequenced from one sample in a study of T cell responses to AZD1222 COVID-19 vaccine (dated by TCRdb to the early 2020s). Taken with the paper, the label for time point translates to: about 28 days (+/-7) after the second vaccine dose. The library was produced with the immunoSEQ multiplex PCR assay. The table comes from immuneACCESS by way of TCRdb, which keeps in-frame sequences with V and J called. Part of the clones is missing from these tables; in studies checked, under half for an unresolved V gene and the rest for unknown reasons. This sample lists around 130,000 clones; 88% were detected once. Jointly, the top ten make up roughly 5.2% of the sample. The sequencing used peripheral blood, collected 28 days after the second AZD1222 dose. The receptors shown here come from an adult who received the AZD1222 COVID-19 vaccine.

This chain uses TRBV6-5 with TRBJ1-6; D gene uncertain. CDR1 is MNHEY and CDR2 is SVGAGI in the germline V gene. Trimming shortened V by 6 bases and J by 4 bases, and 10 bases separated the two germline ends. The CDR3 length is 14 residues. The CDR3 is CASRRAIYNSPLHF. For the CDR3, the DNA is TGTGCCAGCAGAAGAGCCATTTATAATTCACCCCTCCACTTT.

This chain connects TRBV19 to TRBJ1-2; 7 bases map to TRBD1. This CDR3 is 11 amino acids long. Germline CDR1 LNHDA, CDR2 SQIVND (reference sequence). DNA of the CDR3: TGTCGACAGGGCACAAACTATGGCTACACCTTC. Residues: CRQGTNYGYTF.

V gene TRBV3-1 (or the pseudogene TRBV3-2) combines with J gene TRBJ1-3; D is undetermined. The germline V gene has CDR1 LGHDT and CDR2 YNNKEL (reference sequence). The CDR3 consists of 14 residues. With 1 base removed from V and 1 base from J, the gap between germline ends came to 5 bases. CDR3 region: CASSQVRSGNTIYF. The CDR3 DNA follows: TGTGCCAGCAGCCAAGTTAGGTCTGGAAACACCATATATTTT.

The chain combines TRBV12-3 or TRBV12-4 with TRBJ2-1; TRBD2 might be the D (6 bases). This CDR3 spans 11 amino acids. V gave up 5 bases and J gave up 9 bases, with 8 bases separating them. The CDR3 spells CASSPTSEQFF. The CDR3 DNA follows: TGTGCCAGCAGTCCGACTAGTGAGCAGTTCTTC.

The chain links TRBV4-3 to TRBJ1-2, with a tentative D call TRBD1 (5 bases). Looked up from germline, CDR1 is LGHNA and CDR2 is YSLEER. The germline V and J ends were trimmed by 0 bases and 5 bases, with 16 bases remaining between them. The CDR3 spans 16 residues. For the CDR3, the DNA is TGCGCCAGCAGCCAAGATGGAGGAGGGGTTCATTATGGCTACACCTTC. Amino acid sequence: CASSQDGGGVHYGYTF.

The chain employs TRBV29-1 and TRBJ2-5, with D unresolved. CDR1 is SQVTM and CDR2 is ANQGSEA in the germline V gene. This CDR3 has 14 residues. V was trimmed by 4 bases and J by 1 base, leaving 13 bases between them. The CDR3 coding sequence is TGCAGCGTTGCGTTTTCTAGTTCCCAAGAGACCCAGTACTTC. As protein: CSVAFSSSQETQYF. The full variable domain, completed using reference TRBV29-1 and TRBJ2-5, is SAVISQKPSRDICQRGTSLTIQCQVDSQVTMMFWYRQQPGQSLTLIATANQGSEATYESGFVIDKFPISRPNLTFSTLTVSNMSPEDSSIYLCSVAFSSSQETQYFGPGTRLLVL.

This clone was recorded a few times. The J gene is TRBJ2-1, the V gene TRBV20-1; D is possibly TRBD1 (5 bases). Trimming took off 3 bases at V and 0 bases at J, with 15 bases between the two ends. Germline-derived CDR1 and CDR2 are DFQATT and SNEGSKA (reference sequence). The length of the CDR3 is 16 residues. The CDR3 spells CSASGISGYSYNEQFF. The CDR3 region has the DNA TGCAGTGCTAGTGGGATCTCAGGGTACTCCTACAATGAGCAGTTCTTC.

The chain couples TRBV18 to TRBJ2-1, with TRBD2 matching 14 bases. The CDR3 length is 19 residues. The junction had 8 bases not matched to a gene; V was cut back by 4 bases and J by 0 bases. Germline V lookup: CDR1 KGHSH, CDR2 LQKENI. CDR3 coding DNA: TGTGCCAGCTCACAGGGACTAGCGGGAGACTCAGGCTCCTACAATGAGCAGTTCTTC. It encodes CASSQGLAGDSGSYNEQFF. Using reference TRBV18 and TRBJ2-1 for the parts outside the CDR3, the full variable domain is NAGVMQNPRHLVRRRGQEARLRCSPMKGHSHVYWYRQLPEEGLKFMVYLQKENIIDESGMPKERFSAEFPKEGPSILRIQQVVRGDSAAYFCASSQGLAGDSGSYNEQFFGPGTRLTVL.

The CDR3 is CASSPVTYNSPLHF. The CDR3, as DNA: TGTGCCAGCAGCCCCGTGACCTATAATTCACCCCTCCACTTT. V is TRBV11-3 and J is TRBJ1-6; no definite D call. V lost 5 bases and J 2 bases, leaving 7 bases between the germline ends. This CDR3 spans 14 amino acids. Germline CDR1 reads SGHNT; CDR2 reads YENEEA.

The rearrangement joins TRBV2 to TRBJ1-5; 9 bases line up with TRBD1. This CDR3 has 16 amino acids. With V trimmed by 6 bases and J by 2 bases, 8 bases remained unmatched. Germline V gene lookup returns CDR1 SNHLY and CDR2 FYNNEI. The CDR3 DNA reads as TGTGCCAGCAGGGAAACAGGGGGCGACGGCAATCAGCCCCAGCATTTT. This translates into CASRETGGDGNQPQHF.

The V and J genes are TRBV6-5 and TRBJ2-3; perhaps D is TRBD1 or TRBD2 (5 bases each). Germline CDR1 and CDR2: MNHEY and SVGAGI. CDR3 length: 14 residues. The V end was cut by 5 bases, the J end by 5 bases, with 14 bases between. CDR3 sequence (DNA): TGTGCCAGCAGTATCCGGGGCCTCGGAGATACGCAGTATTTT. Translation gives CASSIRGLGDTQYF.

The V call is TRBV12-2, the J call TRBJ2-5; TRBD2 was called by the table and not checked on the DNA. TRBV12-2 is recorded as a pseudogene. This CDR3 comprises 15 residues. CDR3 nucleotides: TGTGCAAGTCGCTTAGCGGGAGGGCTGCAAGAGACCCAGTACTTC. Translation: CASRLAGGLQETQYF.

Here the CDR3 reads CASSPEGRAEAFF. CDR3 nucleotides: TGTGCCAGCAGTCCAGAAGGACGGGCCGAAGCTTTCTTT. The chain couples TRBV12-3 or TRBV12-4 to TRBJ1-1; D not certain. This CDR3 has 13 residues. V was pared by 5 bases and J by 8 bases, with 15 bases between.